The 29 T cell receptor beta chains in this list originate from one sample, sequenced in a study of blood T cell repertoires in COVID-19. Repertoires were generated with immunoSEQ multiplex PCR, while TCRdb's copy carries only in-frame clones and drops some. The sample lists some 160,000 clones, around 92% occurring once. The sequenced sample was peripheral blood. These receptor sequences come from a man aged 55 to 70 with acute or convalescent COVID-19.

V gene TRBV10-1 combines with J gene TRBJ2-3; D might be TRBD2 (6 bases). Germline CDR1 reads WNHNN; CDR2 reads SYGVQD (reference sequence). The ends were cut back, 3 bases at V and 1 base at J, with 11 bases in the middle. The CDR3 has 15 amino acids. CDR3 in amino acids: CASSDGGAGTDTQYF. The CDR3 DNA reads TGCGCCAGCAGTGACGGAGGGGCAGGCACAGATACGCAGTATTTT.

The genes are TRBV12-3 or TRBV12-4 and TRBJ1-1; D may be TRBD1 (6 bases). This CDR3 is 13 amino acids long. V was shortened by 6 bases and J by 9 bases, with 17 bases between the two germline ends. CDR3 bases: TGTGCCAGCAGCCTCAAAAGCGGGACACAAGCTTTCTTT. It codes for CASSLKSGTQAFF.

The chain is built from TRBV7-9 and TRBJ2-5; possible D gene TRBD1, 5 bases. The CDR3 has 14 amino acids. Germline CDR1 SEHNR, CDR2 FQNEAQ (reference sequence). Trimming shortened V by 5 bases and J by 1 base, and 11 bases separated the two germline ends. The CDR3, as DNA: TGTGCCAGCAGCCGGACACTGTTCCAAGAGACCCAGTACTTC. It translates to CASSRTLFQETQYF.

V gene TRBV27 combines with J gene TRBJ1-5; a weak D match, TRBD1 (5 bases). This CDR3 has 14 amino acids. Per the germline V gene, CDR1 is MNHEY and CDR2 is SMNVEV (reference sequence). V lost 5 bases and J 6 bases, leaving 14 bases between the germline ends. CDR3 in DNA: TGTGCCAGCAGTCCGCAGGGTAGTGGTCAGCCCCAGCATTTT. This gives the protein CASSPQGSGQPQHF.

The gene calls are TRBV10-3 and TRBJ2-5; the D is unclear. This CDR3 has 12 amino acids. V was pared by 0 bases and J by 5 bases, with 4 bases between. Germline CDR1 ENHRY, CDR2 SYGVKD. The CDR3 nucleotides read TGTGCCATCAGTGAGTCACAGGAGACCCAGTACTTC. This encodes CAISESQETQYF.

The chain joins TRBV30 to TRBJ2-2, with D possibly being TRBD1 (6 bases). Germline CDR1 GTSNPN, CDR2 SVGIG (reference sequence). Trimming stripped 8 bases from V and 1 base from J, with 8 bases between. The CDR3 has 12 amino acids. CDR3 nucleotide sequence: TGTGCCGGGGGACAGAACACCGGGGAGCTGTTTTTT. This translates into CAGGQNTGELFF.

J is TRBJ1-1 and V is TRBV2; D is ambiguous. The germline V and J ends were trimmed by 4 bases and 1 base, with 7 bases remaining between them. This CDR3 spans 13 amino acids. Looked up from germline, CDR1 is SNHLY and CDR2 is FYNNEI. This CDR3 reads CASSVEGNTEAFF. CDR3 DNA sequence: TGTGCCAGCAGTGTCGAGGGGAACACTGAAGCTTTCTTT.

V and J are TRBV27 and TRBJ1-2, with TRBD1 matching over 7 bases. Germline loops: CDR1 MNHEY, CDR2 SMNVEV (reference sequence). Losses at the gene ends were 2 bases for V and 6 bases for J; bases not matched to a gene: 3. CDR3 length: 13 amino acids. DNA for the CDR3: TGTGCCAGCAGTTTAGAAGGGGGCCATGGCTACACCTTC. Residues: CASSLEGGHGYTF.

The chain employs TRBV11-2 and TRBJ1-4; TRBD1 is a possible D gene (5 bases). V was shortened by 5 bases and J by 5 bases, with 21 bases between the two germline ends. The germline gives CDR1 SGHAT, CDR2 FQNNGV. The CDR3 covers 17 residues. For the CDR3, the DNA is TGTGCCAGCAGCACACCCGGAGCGGGACTCTTCAATGAAAAACTGTTTTTT. This codes for CASSTPGAGLFNEKLFF.

The chain recombines TRBV6-2 or TRBV6-3 with TRBJ2-1; 8 nucleotides match TRBD2. The CDR3 totals 14 residues. Trimming took 5 bases from V and 7 from J; bases not matched to a gene: 7. The V gene's germline CDR1 is MNHEY and CDR2 SVGEGT. The DNA of the CDR3 is TGTGCCAGCAGTCAGTACAGCGGGGGTAATGAGCAGTTCTTC. Protein sequence: CASSQYSGGNEQFF.

The V gene is TRBV3-1 (or the pseudogene TRBV3-2), the J gene TRBJ1-5, with D maybe TRBD1 (5 bases). V lost 3 bases, J lost 0 bases, and 12 bases lay in between. CDR1 LGHDT and CDR2 YNNKEL come from the germline V gene (reference sequence). The CDR3 is 16 amino acids. The CDR3 is CASSHSQGYSNQPQHF. The CDR3 bases are TGTGCCAGCAGCCATAGTCAGGGATATAGCAATCAGCCCCAGCATTTT.

The rearrangement joins TRBV21-1 to TRBJ2-3; the table's D call TRBD1 went unverified against the DNA. TRBV21-1 is a pseudogene locus. The CDR3 is 16 residues long. DNA for the CDR3: TGTGCCAGCAGCCCCCACTCCGGGACAGGGCCAGATACGCAGTATTTT. Protein product: CASSPHSGTGPDTQYF.

The chain recombines TRBV3-1 (or the pseudogene TRBV3-2) with TRBJ2-7; possible D gene TRBD1, 6 bases. Germline CDR1 and CDR2: LGHDT and YNNKEL (reference sequence). V was cut by 0 bases and J by 3 bases, with 9 bases left in between. The CDR3 sequence is 14 residues long. The CDR3 DNA reads TGTGCCAGCAGCCAAGATCTACAGGGCTACGAGCAGTACTTC. Translating gives CASSQDLQGYEQYF.

This clone was counted once. For the CDR3, the DNA is TGTGCCACCAGTGATCCGGGACTAGCGGGGGGAGGTGAGCAGTTCTTC. This encodes CATSDPGLAGGGEQFF. The rearrangement links TRBV24-1 to TRBJ2-1; 15 bases agree with TRBD2. Germline assignment: CDR1 KGHDR and CDR2 SFDVKD. After removal of 3 bases from V and 9 bases from J, the junction contained 5 bases not matched to a gene. CDR3 size: 16 residues.

J is TRBJ2-7 and V is TRBV30, with D possibly matching TRBD1 (6 bases). Germline V gives CDR1 GTSNPN, CDR2 SVGIG (reference sequence). The V and J ends lost 2 bases and 4 bases respectively, with 9 bases between them. This CDR3 is built from 12 residues. This CDR3 reads CAWSPQGYEQYF. Here the CDR3 DNA reads TGTGCCTGGAGTCCTCAGGGGTACGAGCAGTACTTC.

The rearrangement joins TRBV9 to TRBJ1-4; D uncertain. The CDR3 has 15 amino acids. Germline lookup yields CDR1 SGDLS and CDR2 YYNGEE. The V gene lost 3 bases and the J gene lost 0 bases, with 9 bases spanning the gap. CDR3 protein: CASSARGATNEKLFF. CDR3 coding DNA: TGTGCCAGCAGCGCCCGGGGAGCAACTAATGAAAAACTGTTTTTT.

The chain carries TRBV5-8 and TRBJ1-4; 7 bases map to TRBD1. Germline V CDR1 and CDR2: SGHTS, YDEGEE. With V trimmed by 3 bases and J by 2 bases, 4 bases remained unmatched. This CDR3 is 15 amino acids long. This CDR3 is CASSSDRLTNEKLFF. The DNA for the CDR3 is TGTGCCAGCAGCTCGGACAGGCTCACTAATGAAAAACTGTTTTTT.

This chain connects TRBV10-3 to TRBJ1-1, with no clear D. The V gene lost 6 bases and the J gene lost 6 bases, with 11 bases spanning the gap. This CDR3 spans 12 amino acids. Germline CDR1 is ENHRY and CDR2 is SYGVKD. Written as DNA, the CDR3 is TGTGCCATCAGATCCCTCAGTTCTGAAGCTTTCTTT. This translates into CAIRSLSSEAFF.

This clone was detected once. At the DNA level, this CDR3 is encoded by other sequences in the same sample as well. The chain combines TRBV5-1 with TRBJ2-2, with 9 bases lining up with TRBD1. V lost 0 bases to trimming and J lost 4 bases; unmatched junction nucleotides: 1. CDR3 length equals 15 residues. CDR1 and CDR2 (germline): SGHRS, YFSETQ. Written as DNA, the CDR3 is TGCGCCAGCAGCTTGGGGACAGGGGTCACCGGGGAGCTGTTTTTT. Translation: CASSLGTGVTGELFF.

This chain connects TRBV20-1 to TRBJ1-2; no reliable D call. Trimming removed 4 bases at V and 6 bases at J, with 9 bases between. This CDR3 is 11 amino acids long. Per the germline V gene, CDR1 is DFQATT and CDR2 is SNEGSKA (reference sequence). The CDR3 DNA reads TGCAGTGCTACGAGTGGAGATGGCTACACCTTC. Translation: CSATSGDGYTF.

The DNA for the CDR3 is TGTGCCAGCAGGGAAGGGACAGGGGGCACTGAAGCTTTCTTT. This translates into CASREGTGGTEAFF. The J gene is TRBJ1-1, the V gene TRBV5-4, with 11 bases identical to TRBD1. The CDR3 extends over 14 amino acids. Germline loops: CDR1 SGHNT, CDR2 YYREEE (reference sequence). After removal of 5 bases from V and 4 bases from J, the junction contained 4 bases not matched to a gene.

This clone has just one count. This sequence joins TRBV7-2 and TRBJ1-6, with D possibly matching TRBD1 (6 bases). Trimming took off 5 bases at V and 8 bases at J, with 16 bases between the two ends. The CDR3 is 15 residues long. Looked up from germline, CDR1 is SGHTA and CDR2 is FQGNSA. The CDR3 nucleotides read TGTGCCAGCAGCCTCTCACGCAGGGGCGATTCACCCCTCCACTTT. Its protein is CASSLSRRGDSPLHF.

This sequence joins TRBV5-1 and TRBJ2-2; 7 positions agree with TRBD1. Trimming cost V 4 bases and J 5 bases; bases outside gene matches: 11. CDR1 and CDR2 (germline): SGHRS, YFSETQ. This CDR3 comprises 16 residues. CDR3: CASSPVTGVDTGELFF. The CDR3 bases are TGCGCCAGCAGCCCTGTTACAGGGGTTGATACCGGGGAGCTGTTTTTT. Drawing the rest from reference TRBV5-1 and TRBJ2-2, the complete variable domain is KAGVTQTPRYLIKTRGQQVTLSCSPISGHRSVSWYQQTPGQGLQFLFEYFSETQRNKGNFPGRFSGRQFSNSRSEMNVSTLELGDSALYLCASSPVTGVDTGELFFGEGSRLTVL.

The chain recombines TRBV7-2 with TRBJ2-2, with TRBD2 as a possible D gene (6 bases). Trimming stripped 5 bases from V and 6 bases from J, with 16 bases between. Germline-derived CDR1 and CDR2 are SGHTA and FQGNSA. The CDR3 is 15 amino acids. In DNA form, the CDR3 reads TGTGCCAGCAGCAATAGCAGGAGGGACTCCGGGGAGCTGTTTTTT. It codes for CASSNSRRDSGELFF.

This clone was observed a few times. The V gene is TRBV7-2, the J gene TRBJ1-2; D is ambiguous. The germline V gene encodes CDR1 SGHTA and CDR2 FQGNSA. V was cut by 6 bases and J by 3 bases, with 11 bases left in between. The CDR3 totals 13 residues. The DNA for the CDR3 is TGTGCCAGCAGTCTTAACTTGGACTATGGCTACACCTTC. Protein product: CASSLNLDYGYTF. The full variable domain, in which reference TRBV7-2 and TRBJ1-2 provide the parts outside the CDR3, is GAGVSQSPSNKVTEKGKDVELRCDPISGHTALYWYRQSLGQGLEFLIYFQGNSAPDKSGLPSDRFSAERTGGSVSTLTIQRTQQEDSAVYLCASSLNLDYGYTFGSGTRLTVV.

The V call is TRBV6-5, the J call TRBJ1-5, with D unclear. Per germline, CDR1 MNHEY and CDR2 SVGAGI. CDR3 length: 14 amino acids. Trimming took 2 bases from V and 7 from J, leaving 12 bases between them. CDR3 in amino acids: CASSYDGSDQPQHF. The CDR3 region has the DNA TGTGCCAGCAGTTACGACGGGTCCGACCAGCCCCAGCATTTT.

CDR3 coding DNA: TGTGCCAGCAGTGAACAGGGGACAGTTAATAATTCACCCCTCCACTTT. This sequence encodes CASSEQGTVNNSPLHF. The chain has TRBV6-1 and TRBJ1-6; the match to TRBD1 covers 7 bases. The junction had 6 bases not matched to a gene; V was cut back by 2 bases and J by 5 bases. Germline CDR1 and CDR2: MNHNS and SASEGT. CDR3 length: 16 residues.

This chain uses TRBV12-3 or TRBV12-4 with TRBJ1-1; D gene uncertain. The CDR3 is 12 residues long. V was clipped by 3 bases and J by 5 bases, with 7 bases between them. The CDR3 DNA follows: TGTGCCAGCAGTTTGGCAGCGACTGAAGCTTTCTTT. It encodes CASSLAATEAFF.

The chain carries TRBV6-1 and TRBJ1-2; tentative D call: TRBD1 (5 bases). Germline assignment: CDR1 MNHNS and CDR2 SASEGT. The germline V and J ends were trimmed by 3 bases and 4 bases, with 12 bases remaining between them. This CDR3 has 14 amino acids. This CDR3 reads CASSEWGRLYGYTF. CDR3 DNA sequence: TGTGCCAGCAGTGAGTGGGGCAGACTCTATGGCTACACCTTC.